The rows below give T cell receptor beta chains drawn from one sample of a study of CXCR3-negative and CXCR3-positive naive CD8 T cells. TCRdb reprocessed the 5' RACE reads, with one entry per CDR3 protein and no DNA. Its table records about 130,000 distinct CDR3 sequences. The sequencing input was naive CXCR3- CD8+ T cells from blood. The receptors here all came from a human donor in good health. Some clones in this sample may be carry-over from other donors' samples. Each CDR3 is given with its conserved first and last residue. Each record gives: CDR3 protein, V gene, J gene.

CDR3 protein: CASSSTLAPNEQFF; V gene: TRBV11-2; J gene: TRBJ2-1
CDR3 protein: CATGLNGVNEQFF; V gene: TRBV6-2/TRBV6-3; J gene: TRBJ2-1
CDR3 protein: CASTASGGRNQPQHF; V gene: TRBV19; J gene: TRBJ1-5
CDR3 protein: CSASQTDTQYF; V gene: TRBV29-1; J gene: TRBJ2-3
CDR3 protein: CASCQRLAGGPQQYF; V gene: TRBV4-3; J gene: TRBJ2-7
CDR3 protein: CASSYLSRGVTGELFF; V gene: TRBV6-5; J gene: TRBJ2-2
CDR3 protein: CASSPRTSGSDEQFF; V gene: TRBV9; J gene: TRBJ2-1
CDR3 protein: CASSPGEGIDEQFF; V gene: TRBV4-1; J gene: TRBJ2-1
CDR3 protein: CSAHPDTEAFF; V gene: TRBV29-1; J gene: TRBJ1-1
CDR3 protein: CASTLAGGRTQYF; V gene: TRBV2; J gene: TRBJ2-3
CDR3 protein: CSVISREVHEQYF; V gene: TRBV29-1; J gene: TRBJ2-7
CDR3 protein: CASSLARGLNTEAFF; V gene: TRBV7-9; J gene: TRBJ1-1
CDR3 protein: CASSQDAYRRGNEQFF; V gene: TRBV14; J gene: TRBJ2-1
CDR3 protein: CSVRQGAYEQYF; V gene: TRBV29-1; J gene: TRBJ2-7
CDR3 protein: CASRLRQSSYEQYF; V gene: TRBV28; J gene: TRBJ2-7
CDR3 protein: CATEGGNGYGYTF; V gene: TRBV15; J gene: TRBJ1-2
CDR3 protein: CASSLTSGAQETQYF; V gene: TRBV6-6; J gene: TRBJ2-5
CDR3 protein: CSVERGDRPPYEQYF; V gene: TRBV29-1; J gene: TRBJ2-7
CDR3 protein: CASSQTRDQPQHF; V gene: TRBV4-2; J gene: TRBJ1-5
CDR3 protein: CASSLMEGGTEAFF; V gene: TRBV7-2; J gene: TRBJ1-1
CDR3 protein: CSVEKGARGYTF; V gene: TRBV29-1; J gene: TRBJ1-2
CDR3 protein: CASSDNSGANVLTF; V gene: TRBV6-4; J gene: TRBJ2-6
CDR3 protein: CASSLEWGGGEQYF; V gene: TRBV7-6; J gene: TRBJ2-7
CDR3 protein: CASSGLGTGSLGDTQYF; V gene: TRBV9; J gene: TRBJ2-3
CDR3 protein: CASSPQSTATGELFF; V gene: TRBV27; J gene: TRBJ2-2
CDR3 protein: CASSFRGVSSYEQYF; V gene: TRBV28; J gene: TRBJ2-7
CDR3 protein: CASSVAPGGTYGYTF; V gene: TRBV9; J gene: TRBJ1-2